Following are 27 T cell receptor beta chains from one sample sequenced in a study of blood T cell repertoires in COVID-19. TCRdb's copy holds only in-frame clones and misses some; the assay was immunoSEQ multiplex PCR. The sample carries more than 200,000 clones, 86% recorded once. The sequenced material came from peripheral blood. The receptor source for this set is a woman in her forties or fifties with acute or convalescent COVID-19.

Here the CDR3 reads CASSPQGRGNSPLHF. DNA of the CDR3: TGTGCCAGCAGTCCACAGGGGAGAGGGAATTCACCCCTCCACTTT. This chain links TRBV27 with TRBJ1-6; the match to TRBD1 covers 7 bases. This CDR3 comprises 15 residues. The trim removed 5 bases at V and 7 bases at J, leaving 8 bases unmatched. CDR1 and CDR2 (germline): MNHEY, SMNVEV (reference sequence).

This sequence joins TRBV5-6 and TRBJ2-7; 11 nucleotides line up with TRBD1. Germline V gene sequence: CDR1 SGHDT, CDR2 YYEEEE. The CDR3 loop spans 14 amino acids. With V trimmed by 3 bases and J by 7 bases, 6 bases remained unmatched. This CDR3 is CASSYGQGAREQYF. The CDR3 DNA follows: TGTGCCAGCAGCTACGGACAGGGGGCGCGAGAGCAGTACTTC. The variable domain in full, with the rest retrieved from reference TRBV5-6 and TRBJ2-7, is DAGVTQSPTHLIKTRGQQVTLRCSPKSGHDTVSWYQQALGQGPQFIFQYYEEEERQRGNFPDRFSGHQFPNYSSELNVNALLLGDSALYLCASSYGQGAREQYFGPGTRLTVT.

The chain joins TRBV6-2 or TRBV6-3 to TRBJ1-5; 9 bases line up with TRBD1. From germline, CDR1 is MNHEY and CDR2 SVGEGT. Trimming cost V 5 bases and J 9 bases; bases outside gene matches: 8. CDR3 length: 14 amino acids. CDR3 region: CASSRTGEGMPQHF. The CDR3 DNA reads TGTGCCAGCAGTCGGACAGGGGAGGGGATGCCCCAGCATTTT.

The chain recombines TRBV24-1 with TRBJ1-4, with 7 bases that match TRBD1. J lost 8 bases, V lost 4 bases, and 9 bases had no gene match. The germline CDR1 and CDR2 sequences are KGHDR and SFDVKD. The CDR3 has 15 residues. CDR3 nucleotides: TGTGCCACCAGTGACGGGACAGCGGAAGGAGAAAAACTGTTTTTT. As protein: CATSDGTAEGEKLFF.

The chain has TRBV7-3 and TRBJ1-1; tentative D call: TRBD1 (5 bases). The length of the CDR3 is 11 residues. V was pared by 8 bases and J by 6 bases, with 10 bases between. Germline V gene sequence: CDR1 SGHTA, CDR2 FQGTGA. CDR3 amino acids: CASGQGAEAFF. CDR3 in DNA: TGTGCCAGCGGGCAAGGGGCTGAAGCTTTCTTT.

The chain links TRBV7-8 to TRBJ2-7, with TRBD2 matching over 7 bases. V lost 2 bases and J lost 2; bases outside the gene matches: 0. CDR1 SGHVS and CDR2 FQNEAQ come from the germline V gene. The CDR3 runs to 13 residues. CDR3 region: CASSLRGAYEQYF. CDR3 DNA: TGTGCCAGCAGCTTACGGGGGGCCTACGAGCAGTACTTC. The full variable domain, in which reference TRBV7-8 and TRBJ2-7 provide the parts outside the CDR3, is GAGVSQSPRYKVAKRGQDVALRCDPISGHVSLFWYQQALGQGPEFLTYFQNEAQLDKSGLPSDRFFAERPEGSVSTLKIQRTQQEDSAVYLCASSLRGAYEQYFGPGTRLTVT.

The rearrangement uses TRBV4-1 and TRBJ1-2; a possible D gene is TRBD1 (5 bases). V lost 0 bases and J lost 4, with 12 bases in between. This CDR3 is 15 amino acids long. Germline V lookup: CDR1 MGHRA, CDR2 YSYEKL. DNA of the CDR3: TGCGCCAGCAGCCAAGACTTGGGGCTGAGCTATGGCTACACCTTC. It is translated as CASSQDLGLSYGYTF.

The chain combines TRBV16 with TRBJ1-2; D gene ambiguous. Trimming pared 4 bases from V and 1 base from J, leaving 13 bases between. The CDR3 runs 15 residues. The germline CDR1 and CDR2 sequences are KGHSY and FQNENV. The CDR3 region has the DNA TGTGCCAGCAGCCCCTACGAGGTACATAACTATGGCTACACCTTC. Protein: CASSPYEVHNYGYTF. Filled out from reference TRBV16 and TRBJ1-2, the complete variable domain reads GEEVAQTPKHLVRGEGQKAKLYCAPIKGHSYVFWYQQVLKNEFKFLISFQNENVFDETGMPKERFSAKCLPNSPCSLEIQATKLEDSAVYFCASSPYEVHNYGYTFGSGTRLTVV.

The chain uses TRBV5-4 and TRBJ1-5; D gene ambiguous. The CDR3 contains 13 residues. Germline V CDR1 and CDR2: SGHNT, YYREEE (reference sequence). Trimming stripped 5 bases from V and 10 bases from J, with 16 bases between. For the CDR3, the DNA is TGTGCCAGCAGTCTGGCGGGGAGCGCACCCCAGCATTTT. It specifies CASSLAGSAPQHF.

In nucleotides, the CDR3 is TGTGCCAGCAGTTTAACCGGGACAGGGGATATAGACAATCAGCCCCAGCATTTT. It yields the protein CASSLTGTGDIDNQPQHF. The J gene is TRBJ1-5, the V gene TRBV6-2 or TRBV6-3; TRBD1 aligns across 10 bases. V shed 4 bases and J 3 bases; nucleotides not matched to a gene: 12. Germline CDR1 is MNHEY and CDR2 is SVGEGT. CDR3 length: 18 amino acids.

In its sample, this clone was seen a few times. The CDR3 region has the DNA TGCGCCAGCAGCACGGGACAGGGGGATACAGATACGCAGTATTTT. Residues: CASSTGQGDTDTQYF. The chain has TRBV5-1 and TRBJ2-3, with TRBD1 matching 11 bases. With V trimmed by 4 bases and J by 3 bases, 4 bases remained unmatched. The germline V gene has CDR1 SGHRS and CDR2 YFSETQ. The CDR3 covers 15 residues.

V and J are TRBV4-2 and TRBJ2-3, with 7 bases identical to TRBD2. The V segment lost 0 bases and the J segment 2 bases; nucleotides outside the gene matches: 11. The CDR3 extends over 18 amino acids. Germline CDR1 reads LGHNA; CDR2 reads YNFKEQ. CDR3 in amino acids: CASSQDRASGFLTDTQYF. CDR3 sequence (DNA): TGTGCCAGCAGCCAAGATAGGGCTAGCGGTTTTCTCACAGATACGCAGTATTTT.

V is TRBV4-1 and J is TRBJ1-2; 7 nucleotides line up with TRBD1. Germline trimming cut 5 bases from V and 5 bases from J; bases unmatched to any gene: 2. The CDR3 has 12 amino acids. Per the germline V gene, CDR1 is MGHRA and CDR2 is YSYEKL. The CDR3 DNA reads as TGCGCCAGCAGCTTGACAGGGTATGGCTACACCTTC. Protein sequence: CASSLTGYGYTF.

The chain couples TRBV7-2 to TRBJ2-5; a possible D gene is TRBD2 (6 bases). The CDR3 has 14 amino acids. Germline V gene lookup returns CDR1 SGHTA and CDR2 FQGNSA. Deletions cut 3 bases from V and 5 bases from J, with 13 bases between. DNA of the CDR3: TGTGCCAGCAGCTTCCGACTAGTCTATGAGACCCAGTACTTC. The encoded protein is CASSFRLVYETQYF.

The chain is built from TRBV4-2 and TRBJ2-3; 7 nucleotides line up with TRBD2. V lost 4 bases to trimming and J lost 1 base; unmatched junction nucleotides: 5. The germline CDR1 and CDR2 sequences are LGHNA and YNFKEQ. The CDR3 covers 15 residues. CDR3 DNA sequence: TGTGCCAGCAGCCGGATAGCGGGCGGCACAGATACGCAGTATTTT. As protein: CASSRIAGGTDTQYF.

The chain has TRBV11-2 and TRBJ2-3; no clear D gene. The germline V and J ends were trimmed by 2 bases and 0 bases, with 9 bases remaining between them. The CDR3 spans 15 residues. Germline assignment: CDR1 SGHAT and CDR2 FQNNGV. The CDR3 DNA is TGTGCCAGCAGCTTAAATCCCGTAAGCACAGATACGCAGTATTTT. This sequence encodes CASSLNPVSTDTQYF.

The J gene is TRBJ1-1, the V gene TRBV7-2; 9 nucleotides align to TRBD1. V shed 5 bases, J shed 4 bases, and the junction held 11 bases outside the gene matches. The CDR3 runs 16 residues. Germline V gene lookup returns CDR1 SGHTA and CDR2 FQGNSA. CDR3 region: CASSPWGTGIPTEAFF. CDR3 DNA: TGTGCCAGCAGCCCTTGGGGGACAGGGATCCCCACTGAAGCTTTCTTT.

CDR3 DNA sequence: TGTGCCAGCAGTTTAACTATGAACACTGAAGCTTTCTTT. Translating it yields CASSLTMNTEAFF. V usage is TRBV12-3 or TRBV12-4 and J usage is TRBJ1-1; D not resolved. Deletions cut 2 bases from V and 0 bases from J, with 4 bases between. The CDR3 spans 13 residues.

This clone was seen a few times. This sequence joins TRBV7-9 and TRBJ2-7, with unresolved D. Germline-derived CDR1 and CDR2 are SEHNR and FQNEAQ (reference sequence). Between the trimmed V and J ends, which lost 1 base and 3 bases, there was a span of 10 bases. This CDR3 comprises 14 residues. This CDR3 reads CASSLGQVDYEQYF. DNA of the CDR3: TGTGCCAGCAGCTTAGGACAAGTAGACTACGAGCAGTACTTC.

Only one count was recorded for this clone. The chain is built from TRBV10-2 and TRBJ2-1; 9 bases agree with TRBD2. Germline CDR1 WSHSY, CDR2 SAAADI. The length of the CDR3 is 17 residues. V lost 3 bases and J lost 4; bases outside the gene matches: 10. CDR3 DNA: TGCGCCAGCAGTGAAGCGATAGCGGGAGTAGGGTACAATGAGCAGTTCTTC. Amino acids: CASSEAIAGVGYNEQFF.

V usage is TRBV4-2 and J usage is TRBJ2-3; 10 bases map to TRBD2. Germline-derived CDR1 and CDR2 are LGHNA and YNFKEQ. V lost 3 bases to trimming and J lost 1 base; unmatched junction nucleotides: 4. This CDR3 region has 16 residues. In DNA, the CDR3 is TGTGCCAGCAGCCAGATAAGCGGGGGGGGCACAGATACGCAGTATTTT. The encoded protein is CASSQISGGGTDTQYF.

The chain couples TRBV6-2 or TRBV6-3 to TRBJ2-3, with a possible D match to TRBD1 (5 bases). The V end was cut by 2 bases, the J end by 0 bases, with 15 bases between. The CDR3 has 17 amino acids. Germline V CDR1 and CDR2: MNHEY, SVGEGT. The CDR3 reads CASSYRLGAESTDTQYF. The CDR3 nucleotides are TGTGCCAGCAGTTACCGCCTTGGGGCGGAGAGCACAGATACGCAGTATTTT.

J is TRBJ2-3 and V is TRBV10-3; possibly TRBD1 for D (5 bases). Trimming pared 3 bases from V and 0 bases from J, leaving 10 bases between. The CDR3 has 15 amino acids. The V gene's germline CDR1 is ENHRY and CDR2 SYGVKD. In DNA, the CDR3 is TGTGCCATCAGTGACCAGGGCACTAGCACAGATACGCAGTATTTT. Translating gives CAISDQGTSTDTQYF.

The count of this clone is one. The V and J genes are TRBV14 and TRBJ1-4; D unclear. V lost 1 base to trimming and J lost 0 bases, with 15 bases between them. Germline V lookup: CDR1 SGHDN, CDR2 FVKESK. This CDR3 region has 18 residues. In nucleotides, the CDR3 is TGTGCCAGCAGCCAAGGTTTTACACCTACTACAACTAATGAAAAACTGTTTTTT. Protein product: CASSQGFTPTTTNEKLFF.

On this clone itself: Other DNA sequences in this sample translate to the same CDR3. The chain links TRBV18 to TRBJ1-1; 8 bases line up with TRBD1. The CDR3 spans 14 residues. Per the germline V gene, CDR1 is KGHSH and CDR2 is LQKENI. The trim removed 5 bases at V and 5 bases at J, leaving 7 bases unmatched. The CDR3 is CASSRTGGETEAFF. CDR3 DNA sequence: TGTGCCAGCTCAAGAACAGGGGGGGAGACTGAAGCTTTCTTT. The full variable domain, in which reference TRBV18 and TRBJ1-1 provide the parts outside the CDR3, is NAGVMQNPRHLVRRRGQEARLRCSPMKGHSHVYWYRQLPEEGLKFMVYLQKENIIDESGMPKERFSAEFPKEGPSILRIQQVVRGDSAAYFCASSRTGGETEAFFGQGTRLTVV.

This rearrangement joins TRBV6-2 or TRBV6-3 to TRBJ2-5, with 8 bases aligning to TRBD2. The V and J ends lost 0 bases and 2 bases, in that order; junction bases with no gene match: 2. Germline V gives CDR1 MNHEY, CDR2 SVGEGT. The CDR3 is made up of 15 amino acids. CDR3 sequence (DNA): TGTGCCAGCAGTTACTCTAGCGGGGATCAAGAGACCCAGTACTTC. This encodes CASSYSSGDQETQYF.

CDR3 in amino acids: CASSWDSTEAFF. CDR3 sequence (DNA): TGCGCCAGCAGTTGGGACAGTACTGAAGCTTTCTTT. The V call is TRBV5-1, the J call TRBJ1-1; the match to TRBD1 covers 7 bases. The germline V gene encodes CDR1 SGHRS and CDR2 YFSETQ. There are 12 residues in the CDR3. V lost 5 bases, J lost 5 bases, and 3 bases stayed unmatched.